The 19 T cell receptor beta chains given below trace back to one sample, sequenced in a study of T cell responses to AZD1222 COVID-19 vaccine. TCRdb keeps only in-frame clones here, not all; method: immunoSEQ multiplex PCR. The table has approximately 76,000 clones, just over 90% seen once. Source: peripheral blood, taken on day 0 of MenACWY control vaccination. The receptors were sampled from an adult in good health.

The chain recombines TRBV28 with TRBJ2-1; 9 nucleotides match TRBD2. Germline CDR1 MDHEN, CDR2 SYDVKM. V lost 0 bases and J lost 2; bases outside the gene matches: 8. The length of the CDR3 is 18 residues. CDR3 loop: CASSLWSSGSVAYNEQFF. DNA for the CDR3: TGTGCCAGCAGTTTATGGAGTAGCGGGAGTGTGGCCTACAATGAGCAGTTCTTC.

The rearrangement links TRBV6-5 to TRBJ2-7, with D uncertain. V was shortened by 6 bases and J by 6 bases, with 12 bases between the two germline ends. Germline V gene sequence: CDR1 MNHEY, CDR2 SVGAGI. This CDR3 contains 12 residues. The CDR3 DNA reads TGTGCCAGCAGCCTCCCCCCGCGCGAGCAGTACTTC. The encoded protein is CASSLPPREQYF.

The chain is built from TRBV11-3 and TRBJ2-2; D call uncertain. The V end lost 2 bases, the J end lost 1 base, and 8 bases lay between the germline ends. Germline values: CDR1 SGHNT, CDR2 YENEEA. CDR3 length equals 15 residues. The CDR3 DNA sequence: TGTGCCAGCAGCTTATCGTGGGGGAACACCGGGGAGCTGTTTTTT. This encodes CASSLSWGNTGELFF.

The gene calls are TRBV28 and TRBJ1-4; D remains unclear. The germline V and J ends were trimmed by 4 bases and 6 bases, with 21 bases remaining between them. Germline V gene data show CDR1 as MDHEN and CDR2 as SYDVKM. CDR3 size: 17 residues. CDR3 loop: CASSCEPNTGEYEKLFF. The CDR3 DNA is TGTGCCAGCAGTTGCGAACCCAACACTGGGGAGTATGAAAAACTGTTTTTT.

The rearrangement links TRBV10-3 to TRBJ2-2; 9 nucleotides line up with TRBD2. Germline values: CDR1 ENHRY, CDR2 SYGVKD. CDR3 size: 18 residues. The V gene end was trimmed by 8 bases and the J gene end by 2 bases; junction bases not matched to a gene: 15. The CDR3, as DNA: TGTGCCATCCCGAGGGGGCCGACTAGCGGAACTAACACCGGGGAGCTGTTTTTT. Its translation is CAIPRGPTSGTNTGELFF.

The chain combines TRBV7-2 with TRBJ1-5; 9 bases agree with TRBD1. Trimming took 5 bases from V and 8 from J; bases not matched to a gene: 10. Per germline, CDR1 SGHTA and CDR2 FQGNSA. The CDR3 has 15 residues. Here the CDR3 reads CASSLGTGMGEPQHF. The CDR3 region has the DNA TGTGCCAGCAGCCTGGGGACAGGGATGGGAGAGCCCCAGCATTTT. The whole variable domain, remainder taken from reference TRBV7-2 and TRBJ1-5, is GAGVSQSPSNKVTEKGKDVELRCDPISGHTALYWYRQSLGQGLEFLIYFQGNSAPDKSGLPSDRFSAERTGGSVSTLTIQRTQQEDSAVYLCASSLGTGMGEPQHFGDGTRLSIL.

The chain employs TRBV11-2 and TRBJ1-2; D gene unclear. Trimming removed 6 bases from V and 6 bases from J, with 8 bases in between. From germline, CDR1 is SGHAT and CDR2 FQNNGV. This CDR3 has 11 amino acids. The CDR3 here is CASRAAHGYTF. In nucleotides, the CDR3 is TGTGCCAGCAGAGCCGCCCATGGCTACACCTTC.

This chain uses TRBV20-1 with TRBJ2-7, with 12 bases that match TRBD2. Trimming took 3 bases from V and 6 from J; bases not matched to a gene: 15. The CDR3 is made up of 17 amino acids. Germline V gene data show CDR1 as DFQATT and CDR2 as SNEGSKA (reference sequence). CDR3 in amino acids: CSASSGLAGEFGLEQYF. The CDR3 DNA sequence: TGCAGTGCTAGTTCGGGACTAGCGGGTGAGTTTGGCCTCGAGCAGTACTTC.

As concerns this clone: Within the sample, other DNA sequences also encode this same CDR3. CDR3 in DNA: TGCAGCGTTGAAGAAGGGAGAGGCTACACCTTC. Protein: CSVEEGRGYTF. V usage is TRBV29-1 and J usage is TRBJ1-2; D is unclear. V was pared by 0 bases and J by 8 bases, with 7 bases between. The germline CDR1 and CDR2 sequences are SQVTM and ANQGSEA. The CDR3 totals 11 residues.

The rearrangement links TRBV7-6 to TRBJ2-1; 8 bases are a match to TRBD2. The CDR3 extends over 14 amino acids. V lost 3 bases to trimming and J lost 7 bases; unmatched junction nucleotides: 5. The V gene's germline CDR1 is SGHVS and CDR2 FNYEAQ. In DNA, the CDR3 is TGTGCCAGCAGCTTGGGACTAGAAGTAAATGAGCAGTTCTTC. Its protein is CASSLGLEVNEQFF.

The rearrangement uses TRBV4-1 and TRBJ1-1, with D possibly being TRBD1 (6 bases). Germline V gene lookup returns CDR1 MGHRA and CDR2 YSYEKL. Trimming took 3 bases from V and 1 from J, leaving 18 bases between them. The CDR3 runs 17 residues. CDR3: CASSHRFGQTSNTEAFF. The CDR3 nucleotides are TGCGCCAGCAGCCACAGATTTGGACAGACTTCGAACACTGAAGCTTTCTTT.

This clone was observed a single time. This sequence joins TRBV10-1 and TRBJ2-3; perhaps TRBD2 as D (6 bases). The germline CDR1 and CDR2 sequences are WNHNN and SYGVQD (reference sequence). Between the trimmed V and J ends, which lost 11 bases and 2 bases, there was a span of 11 bases. The CDR3 spans 12 residues. CDR3 bases: TGCGCCTCCCGCGGGATCACAGATACGCAGTATTTT. Translated: CASRGITDTQYF.

The CDR3 DNA is TGCAGTGCCATTAGTCCCTACGAGCAGTACTTC. Translation: CSAISPYEQYF. The chain has TRBV20-1 and TRBJ2-7; D is unclear. Trimming pared 6 bases from V and 2 bases from J, leaving 8 bases between. The CDR3 is 11 residues long. Germline CDR1 reads DFQATT; CDR2 reads SNEGSKA (reference sequence).

This clone showed up just once. The chain recombines TRBV19 with TRBJ2-3; D not resolved. This CDR3 has 14 residues. Germline CDR1 LNHDA, CDR2 SQIVND (reference sequence). Trimming took off 8 bases at V and 5 bases at J, with 17 bases between the two ends. The DNA for the CDR3 is TGTGCCAGTTCCACCCTTATCCACCTAGATACGCAGTATTTT. Its protein product is CASSTLIHLDTQYF.

The chain has TRBV30 and TRBJ1-5; TRBD1 matches at 7 bases. J gave up 0 bases and V 2 bases, and 4 bases lay outside the gene matches. Germline assignment: CDR1 GTSNPN and CDR2 SVGIG (reference sequence). The CDR3 covers 15 residues. Written as DNA, the CDR3 is TGTGCCTGGAGTACAGGGGACTATAGCAATCAGCCCCAGCATTTT. This encodes CAWSTGDYSNQPQHF.

The rearrangement links TRBV18 to TRBJ1-2; 10 bases are a match to TRBD1. From germline, CDR1 is KGHSH and CDR2 LQKENI. The V gene end was trimmed by 3 bases and the J gene end by 0 bases; junction bases not matched to a gene: 1. The CDR3 has 15 residues. The DNA for the CDR3 is TGTGCCAGCTCACCCGGACAGGGGGCTAACTATGGCTACACCTTC. This sequence encodes CASSPGQGANYGYTF.

The J gene is TRBJ1-2, the V gene TRBV4-3; D remains ambiguous. Trimming removed 0 bases at V and 4 bases at J, with 9 bases between. This CDR3 comprises 14 residues. Germline V gives CDR1 LGHNA, CDR2 YSLEER. The CDR3 DNA is TGCGCCAGCAGCCAAGACGCCTTCCTCTATGGCTACACCTTC. It encodes CASSQDAFLYGYTF.

The chain links TRBV28 to TRBJ1-1, with a possible D match to TRBD1 (6 bases). Germline V gene data show CDR1 as MDHEN and CDR2 as SYDVKM. This CDR3 has 13 residues. V lost 1 base and J lost 10, with 13 bases in between. The CDR3: CASSLLWGATAFF. Here the CDR3 DNA reads TGTGCCAGCAGTTTATTATGGGGGGCGACAGCTTTCTTT. The full variable domain, rest sourced from reference TRBV28 and TRBJ1-1, is DVKVTQSSRYLVKRTGEKVFLECVQDMDHENMFWYRQDPGLGLRLIYFSYDVKMKEKGDIPEGYSVSREKKERFSLILESASTNQTSMYLCASSLLWGATAFFGQGTRLTVV.

V usage is TRBV27 and J usage is TRBJ2-7; a possible D gene is TRBD1 (6 bases). V was pared by 5 bases and J by 4 bases, with 15 bases between. Germline CDR1 MNHEY, CDR2 SMNVEV (reference sequence). The CDR3 extends over 14 amino acids. Here the CDR3 DNA reads TGTGCCAGCAGTATACAGGGCCTACCTTACGAGCAGTACTTC. It specifies CASSIQGLPYEQYF.